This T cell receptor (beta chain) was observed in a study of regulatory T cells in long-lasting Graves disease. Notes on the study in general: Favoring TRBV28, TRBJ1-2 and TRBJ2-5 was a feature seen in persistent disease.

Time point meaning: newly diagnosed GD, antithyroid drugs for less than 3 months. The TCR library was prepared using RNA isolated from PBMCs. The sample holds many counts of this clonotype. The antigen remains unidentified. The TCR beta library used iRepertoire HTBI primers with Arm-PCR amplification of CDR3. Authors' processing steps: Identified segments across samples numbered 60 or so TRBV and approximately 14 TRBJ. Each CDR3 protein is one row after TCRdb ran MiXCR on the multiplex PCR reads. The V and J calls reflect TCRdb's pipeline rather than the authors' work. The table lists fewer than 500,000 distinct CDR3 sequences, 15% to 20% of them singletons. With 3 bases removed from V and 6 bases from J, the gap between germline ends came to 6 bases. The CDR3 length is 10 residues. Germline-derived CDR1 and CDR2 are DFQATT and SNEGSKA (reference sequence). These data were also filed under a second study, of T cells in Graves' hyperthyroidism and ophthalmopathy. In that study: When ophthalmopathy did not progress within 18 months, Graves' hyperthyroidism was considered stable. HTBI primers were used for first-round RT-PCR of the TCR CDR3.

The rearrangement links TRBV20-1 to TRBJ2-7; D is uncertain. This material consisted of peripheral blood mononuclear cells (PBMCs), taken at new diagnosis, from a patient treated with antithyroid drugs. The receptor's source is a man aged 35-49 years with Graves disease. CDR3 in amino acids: CSASISEQYF. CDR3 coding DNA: TGCAGTGCTAGCATCAGCGAGCAGTACTTC.